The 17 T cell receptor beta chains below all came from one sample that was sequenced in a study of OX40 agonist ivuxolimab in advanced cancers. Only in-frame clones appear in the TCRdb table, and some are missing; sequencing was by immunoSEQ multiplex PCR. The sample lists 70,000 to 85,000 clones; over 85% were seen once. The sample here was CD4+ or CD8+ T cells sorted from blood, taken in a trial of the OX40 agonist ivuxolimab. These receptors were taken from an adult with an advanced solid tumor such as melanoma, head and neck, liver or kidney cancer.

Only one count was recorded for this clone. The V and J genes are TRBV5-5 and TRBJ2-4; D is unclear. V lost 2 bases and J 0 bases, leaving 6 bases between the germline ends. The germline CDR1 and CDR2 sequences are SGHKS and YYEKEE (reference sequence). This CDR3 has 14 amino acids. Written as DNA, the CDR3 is TGTGCCAGCAGCTTCAGCCTAGCCAAAAACATTCAGTACTTC. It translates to CASSFSLAKNIQYF.

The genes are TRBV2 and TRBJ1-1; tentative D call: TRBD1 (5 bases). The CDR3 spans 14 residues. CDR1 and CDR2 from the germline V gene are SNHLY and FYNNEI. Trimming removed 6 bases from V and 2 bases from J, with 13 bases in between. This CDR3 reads CASRVGGANTEAFF. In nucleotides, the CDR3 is TGTGCCAGCAGAGTTGGAGGGGCAAACACTGAAGCTTTCTTT.

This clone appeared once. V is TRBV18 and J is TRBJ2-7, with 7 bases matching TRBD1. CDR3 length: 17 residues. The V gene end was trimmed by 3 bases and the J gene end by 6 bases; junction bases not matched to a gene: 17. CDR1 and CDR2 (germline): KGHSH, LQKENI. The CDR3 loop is CASSPPKVGRGSGEQYF. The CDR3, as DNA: TGTGCCAGCTCACCCCCGAAGGTCGGCAGGGGGAGTGGCGAGCAGTACTTC.

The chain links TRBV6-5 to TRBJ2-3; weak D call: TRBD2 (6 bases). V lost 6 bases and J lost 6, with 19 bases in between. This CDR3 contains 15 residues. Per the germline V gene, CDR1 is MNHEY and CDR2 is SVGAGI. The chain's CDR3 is CASSPEGRVLDTQYF. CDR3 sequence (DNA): TGTGCCAGCAGCCCGGAGGGGCGAGTTTTGGATACGCAGTATTTT.

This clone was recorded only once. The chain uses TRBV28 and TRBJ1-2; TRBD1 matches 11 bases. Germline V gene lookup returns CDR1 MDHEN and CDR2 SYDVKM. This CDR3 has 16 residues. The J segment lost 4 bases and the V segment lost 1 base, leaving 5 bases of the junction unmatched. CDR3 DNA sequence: TGTGCCAGCAGTTTATTCGGGACAGGGGGTGCCTATGGCTACACCTTC. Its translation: CASSLFGTGGAYGYTF.

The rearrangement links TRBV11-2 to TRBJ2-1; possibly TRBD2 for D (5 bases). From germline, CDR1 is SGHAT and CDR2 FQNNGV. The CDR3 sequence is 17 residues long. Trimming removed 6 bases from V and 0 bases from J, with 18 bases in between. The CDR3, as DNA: TGTGCCAGCAGAGGACCTACGGGATTCCCCTCCTACAATGAGCAGTTCTTC. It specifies CASRGPTGFPSYNEQFF.

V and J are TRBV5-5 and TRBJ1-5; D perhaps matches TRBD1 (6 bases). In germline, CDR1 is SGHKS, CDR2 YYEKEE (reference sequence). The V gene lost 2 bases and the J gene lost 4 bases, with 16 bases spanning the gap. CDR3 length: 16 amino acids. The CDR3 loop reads CASSFGDKGFNQPQHF. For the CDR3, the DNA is TGTGCCAGCAGCTTCGGGGACAAAGGATTTAATCAGCCCCAGCATTTT.

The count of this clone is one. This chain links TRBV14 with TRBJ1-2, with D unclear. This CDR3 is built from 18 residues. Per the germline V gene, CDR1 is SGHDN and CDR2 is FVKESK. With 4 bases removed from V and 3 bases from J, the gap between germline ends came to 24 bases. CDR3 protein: CASSLQIPVPDGDYGYTF. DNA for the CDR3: TGTGCCAGCAGCCTACAAATCCCGGTGCCTGACGGCGACTATGGCTACACCTTC.

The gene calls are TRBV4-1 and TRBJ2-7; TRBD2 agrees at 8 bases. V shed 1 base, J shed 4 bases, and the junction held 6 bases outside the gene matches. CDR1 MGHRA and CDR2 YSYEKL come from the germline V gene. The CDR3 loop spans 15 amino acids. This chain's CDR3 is CASSQVVRGAYEQYF. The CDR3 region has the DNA TGCGCCAGCAGCCAAGTAGTGCGGGGGGCTTACGAGCAGTACTTC.

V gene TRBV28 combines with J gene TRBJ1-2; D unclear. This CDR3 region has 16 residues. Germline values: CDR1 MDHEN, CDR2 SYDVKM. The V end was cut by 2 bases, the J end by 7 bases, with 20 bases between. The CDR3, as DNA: TGTGCCAGCAGTTTAAAAATCAGGAACAGCCTGCCTGGCTACACCTTC. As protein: CASSLKIRNSLPGYTF.

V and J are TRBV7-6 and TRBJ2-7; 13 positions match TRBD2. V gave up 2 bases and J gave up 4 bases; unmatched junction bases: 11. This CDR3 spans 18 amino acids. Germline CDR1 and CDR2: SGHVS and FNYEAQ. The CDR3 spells CASSLPPGTSGNLYEQYF. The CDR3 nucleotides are TGTGCCAGCAGCTTACCCCCCGGGACTAGCGGGAACCTATACGAGCAGTACTTC.

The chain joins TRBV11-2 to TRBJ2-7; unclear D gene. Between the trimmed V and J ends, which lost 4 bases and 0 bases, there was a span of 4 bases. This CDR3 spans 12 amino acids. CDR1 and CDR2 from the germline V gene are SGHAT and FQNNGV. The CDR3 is CASSSLSYEQYF. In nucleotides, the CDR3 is TGTGCCAGCAGCTCCCTCTCCTACGAGCAGTACTTC.

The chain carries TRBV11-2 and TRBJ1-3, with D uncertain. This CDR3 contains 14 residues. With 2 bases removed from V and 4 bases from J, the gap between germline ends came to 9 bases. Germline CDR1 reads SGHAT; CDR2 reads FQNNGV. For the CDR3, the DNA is TGTGCCAGCAGCTTATCGGAGGGCGGAAACACCATATATTTT. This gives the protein CASSLSEGGNTIYF. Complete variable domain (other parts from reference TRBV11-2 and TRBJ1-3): EAGVAQSPRYKIIEKRQSVAFWCNPISGHATLYWYQQILGQGPKLLIQFQNNGVVDDSQLPKDRFSAERLKGVDSTLKIQPAKLEDSAVYLCASSLSEGGNTIYFGEGSWLTVV.

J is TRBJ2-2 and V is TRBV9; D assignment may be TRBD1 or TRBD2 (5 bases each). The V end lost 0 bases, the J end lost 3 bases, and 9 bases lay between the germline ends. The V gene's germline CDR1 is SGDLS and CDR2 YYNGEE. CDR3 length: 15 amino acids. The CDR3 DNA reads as TGTGCCAGCAGCGTAGGCGAGGGGTACACCGGGGAGCTGTTTTTT. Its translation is CASSVGEGYTGELFF.

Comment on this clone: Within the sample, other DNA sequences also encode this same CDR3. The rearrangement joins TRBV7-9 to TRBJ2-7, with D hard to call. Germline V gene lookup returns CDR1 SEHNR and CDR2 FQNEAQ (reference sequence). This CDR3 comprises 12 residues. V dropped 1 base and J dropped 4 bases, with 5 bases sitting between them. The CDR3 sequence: CASSLGAYEQYF. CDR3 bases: TGTGCCAGCAGCTTAGGGGCGTACGAGCAGTACTTC.

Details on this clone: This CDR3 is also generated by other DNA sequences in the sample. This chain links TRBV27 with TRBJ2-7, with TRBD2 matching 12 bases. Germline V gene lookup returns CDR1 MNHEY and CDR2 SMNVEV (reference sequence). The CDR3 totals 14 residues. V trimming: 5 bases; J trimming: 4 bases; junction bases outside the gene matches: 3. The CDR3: CASSLAGGPYEQYF. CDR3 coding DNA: TGTGCCAGCAGTCTAGCGGGAGGGCCTTACGAGCAGTACTTC.

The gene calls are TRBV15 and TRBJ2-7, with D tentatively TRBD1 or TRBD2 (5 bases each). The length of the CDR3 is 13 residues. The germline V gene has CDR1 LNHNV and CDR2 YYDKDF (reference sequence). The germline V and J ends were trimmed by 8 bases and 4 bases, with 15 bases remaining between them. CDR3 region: CATRDHTSYEQYF. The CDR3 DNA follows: TGTGCCACCCGGGACCACACCTCTTACGAGCAGTACTTC.